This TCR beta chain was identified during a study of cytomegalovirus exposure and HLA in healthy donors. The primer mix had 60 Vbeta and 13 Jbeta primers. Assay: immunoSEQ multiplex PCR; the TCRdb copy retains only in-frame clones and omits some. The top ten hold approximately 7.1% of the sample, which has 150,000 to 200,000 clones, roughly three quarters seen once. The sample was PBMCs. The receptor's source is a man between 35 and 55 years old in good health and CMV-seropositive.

CDR3 sequence: CASSSGLAGADTDTQYF. CDR3 in DNA: TGTGCCAGCAGCTCGGGACTAGCGGGGGCCGACACAGATACGCAGTATTTT. The rearrangement joins TRBV9 to TRBJ2-3, with 14 bases fitting TRBD2. The V segment lost 4 bases and the J segment 2 bases; nucleotides outside the gene matches: 6. This CDR3 comprises 17 residues. CDR1 and CDR2 (germline): SGDLS, YYNGEE. The variable domain in full, completed from reference TRBV9 and TRBJ2-3, reads DSGVTQTPKHLITATGQRVTLRCSPRSGDLSVYWYQQSLDQGLQFLIQYYNGEERAKGNILERFSAQQFPDLHSELNLSSLELGDSALYFCASSSGLAGADTDTQYFGPGTRLTVL.